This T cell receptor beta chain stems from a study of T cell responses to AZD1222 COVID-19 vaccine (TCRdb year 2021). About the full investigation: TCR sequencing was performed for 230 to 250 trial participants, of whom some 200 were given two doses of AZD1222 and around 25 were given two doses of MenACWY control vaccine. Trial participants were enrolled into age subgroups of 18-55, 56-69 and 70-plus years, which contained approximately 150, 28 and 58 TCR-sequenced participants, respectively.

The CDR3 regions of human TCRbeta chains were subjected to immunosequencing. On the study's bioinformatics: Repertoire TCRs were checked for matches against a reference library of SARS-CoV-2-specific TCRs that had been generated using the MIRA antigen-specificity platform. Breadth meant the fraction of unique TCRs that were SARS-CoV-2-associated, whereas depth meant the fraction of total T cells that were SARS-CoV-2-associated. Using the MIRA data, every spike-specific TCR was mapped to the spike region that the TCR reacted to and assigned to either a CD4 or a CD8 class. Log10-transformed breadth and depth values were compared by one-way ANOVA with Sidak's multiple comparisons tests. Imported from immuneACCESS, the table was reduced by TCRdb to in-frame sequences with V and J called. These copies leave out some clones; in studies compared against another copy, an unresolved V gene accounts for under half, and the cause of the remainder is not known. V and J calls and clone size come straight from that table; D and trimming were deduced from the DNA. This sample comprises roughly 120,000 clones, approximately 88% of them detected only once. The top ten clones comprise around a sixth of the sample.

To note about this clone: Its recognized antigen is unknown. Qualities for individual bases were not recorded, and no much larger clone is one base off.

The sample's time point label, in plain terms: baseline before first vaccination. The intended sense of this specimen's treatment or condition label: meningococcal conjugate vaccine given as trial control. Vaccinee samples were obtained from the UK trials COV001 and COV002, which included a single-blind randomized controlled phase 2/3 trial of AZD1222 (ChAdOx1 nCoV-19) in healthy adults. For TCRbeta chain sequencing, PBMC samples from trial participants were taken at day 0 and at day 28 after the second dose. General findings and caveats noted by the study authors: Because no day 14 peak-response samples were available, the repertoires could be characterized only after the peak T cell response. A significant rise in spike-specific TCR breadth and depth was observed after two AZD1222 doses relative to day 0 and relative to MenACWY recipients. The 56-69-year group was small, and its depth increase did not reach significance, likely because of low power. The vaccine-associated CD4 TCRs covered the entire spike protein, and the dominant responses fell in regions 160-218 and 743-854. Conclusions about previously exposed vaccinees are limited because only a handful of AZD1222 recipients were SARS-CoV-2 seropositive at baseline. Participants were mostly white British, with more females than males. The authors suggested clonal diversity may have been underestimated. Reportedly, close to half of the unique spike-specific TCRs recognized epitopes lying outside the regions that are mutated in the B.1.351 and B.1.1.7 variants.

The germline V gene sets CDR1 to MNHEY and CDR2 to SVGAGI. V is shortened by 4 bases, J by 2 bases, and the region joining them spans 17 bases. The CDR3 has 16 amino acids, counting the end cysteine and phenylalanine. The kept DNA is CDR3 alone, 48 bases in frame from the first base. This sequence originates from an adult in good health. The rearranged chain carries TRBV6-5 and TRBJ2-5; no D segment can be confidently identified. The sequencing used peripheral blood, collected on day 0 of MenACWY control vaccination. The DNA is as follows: TGTGCCAGCAGTTTCCCTGTTGACGGGTTGCAAGAGACCCAGTACTTC. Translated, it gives CASSFPVDGLQETQYF.